A single sample is the source of the 27 T cell receptor beta chains below, sequenced in a study of blood T cell repertoires in COVID-19. Assay: immunoSEQ multiplex PCR; the TCRdb copy retains only in-frame clones and omits some. The sample lists some 5,000 clones; 84% were seen once. What was sequenced was peripheral blood. The receptors stem from a human donor in a cohort sampled during active COVID-19.

The chain carries TRBV24-1 and TRBJ1-3; 9 bases agree with TRBD1. This CDR3 spans 16 amino acids. Germline V lookup: CDR1 KGHDR, CDR2 SFDVKD. The trim removed 3 bases at V and 4 bases at J, leaving 6 bases unmatched. Here the CDR3 reads CATSDSRTGAGNTIYF. The CDR3, as DNA: TGTGCCACCAGTGATAGCCGGACAGGGGCGGGAAACACCATATATTTT.

CDR3 in amino acids: CASSRGGTGEAFF. The CDR3 DNA is TGCGCCAGCAGTCGCGGGGGGACCGGTGAAGCTTTCTTT. This chain links TRBV23-1 with TRBJ1-1, with TRBD1 as a possible D gene (5 bases). TRBV23-1 falls under the ORF class, with uncertain function. The V end was cut by 4 bases, the J end by 7 bases, with 13 bases between. This CDR3 has 13 amino acids.

V and J are TRBV3-1 (or the pseudogene TRBV3-2) and TRBJ1-1, with D possibly matching TRBD1 (5 bases). Trimming left V 1 base short and J 4 bases short, with 10 bases between. CDR1 is LGHDT, CDR2 YNNKEL, per germline (reference sequence). CDR3 length: 14 residues. DNA for the CDR3: TGTGCCAGCAGCCAAGCGGGACTCCCCACTGAAGCTTTCTTT. Its translation is CASSQAGLPTEAFF.

This chain uses TRBV3-1 (or the pseudogene TRBV3-2) with TRBJ2-5, with D perhaps TRBD2 (6 bases). Germline V gives CDR1 LGHDT, CDR2 YNNKEL (reference sequence). V lost 0 bases and J lost 6, with 8 bases in between. This CDR3 has 13 residues. CDR3: CASSQEGGKTQYF. CDR3 sequence (DNA): TGTGCCAGCAGCCAAGAGGGCGGGAAGACCCAGTACTTC.

The J gene is TRBJ2-1, the V gene TRBV6-5; 8 bases match TRBD1. The trim removed 6 bases at V and 6 bases at J, leaving 10 bases unmatched. This CDR3 is 15 amino acids long. Germline CDR1 MNHEY, CDR2 SVGAGI. The CDR3 region is CASSRGPDGANEQFF. The CDR3 DNA sequence: TGTGCCAGCAGCAGGGGGCCAGACGGGGCCAATGAGCAGTTCTTC.

This clone was seen a single time. The V call is TRBV5-4, the J call TRBJ1-1, with a weak D call TRBD1 (5 bases). V lost 0 bases and J 10 bases, leaving 16 bases between the germline ends. Germline values: CDR1 SGHNT, CDR2 YYREEE (reference sequence). The CDR3 runs to 14 residues. CDR3 region: CASSLVHSRVGAFF. The CDR3 region has the DNA TGTGCCAGCAGCTTGGTGCATTCCAGGGTTGGAGCTTTCTTT.

The gene calls are TRBV6-6 and TRBJ1-5; tentative D call: TRBD1 (6 bases). Trimming cost V 7 bases and J 1 base, with 14 bases left between them. Per germline, CDR1 MNHNY and CDR2 SVGAGI (reference sequence). There are 15 residues in the CDR3. The CDR3 is CASIPQGRSNQPQHF. The CDR3 region has the DNA TGTGCCAGCATCCCACAGGGAAGGAGCAATCAGCCCCAGCATTTT.

The chain is built from TRBV19 and TRBJ1-2; D may be TRBD1 (5 bases). The V and J ends lost 4 bases and 0 bases respectively, with 12 bases between them. Germline V gene data show CDR1 as LNHDA and CDR2 as SQIVND (reference sequence). The CDR3 is made up of 15 amino acids. In DNA form, the CDR3 reads TGTGCCAGTAGTACGTCGGGGGGATCTAACTATGGCTACACCTTC. Translated: CASSTSGGSNYGYTF.

The V and J genes are TRBV19 and TRBJ2-1; 8 nucleotides line up with TRBD2. The CDR3 loop spans 15 amino acids. Trimming removed 3 bases from V and 0 bases from J; junction bases left unmatched: 1. In germline, CDR1 is LNHDA, CDR2 SQIVND (reference sequence). The CDR3 DNA follows: TGTGCCAGTAGTATTAGCGGGGACTCCTACAATGAGCAGTTCTTC. This translates into CASSISGDSYNEQFF.

This chain connects TRBV3-1 (or the pseudogene TRBV3-2) to TRBJ1-4; TRBD1 matches 8 bases. Looked up from germline, CDR1 is LGHDT and CDR2 is YNNKEL (reference sequence). CDR3 size: 15 residues. V lost 4 bases to trimming and J lost 4 bases; unmatched junction nucleotides: 5. Here the CDR3 DNA reads TGTGCCAGCAGCCCCGGGACAGGCTATAATGAAAAACTGTTTTTT. Protein: CASSPGTGYNEKLFF.

Regarding this clone: An end of the junction differs from the germline gene, which may be a read error. In nucleotides, the CDR3 is TGTGCCAGCAGCCCGGGACAGGGGGCTAACTTC. This sequence encodes CASSPGQGANF. The gene calls are TRBV7-9 and TRBJ2-7; 12 positions match TRBD1. Germline V gene data show CDR1 as SEHNR and CDR2 as FQNEAQ (reference sequence). CDR3 length: 11 residues. Full variable domain (missing parts from reference TRBV7-9 and TRBJ2-7): DTGVSQNPRHKITKRGQNVTFRCDPISEHNRLYWYRQTLGQGPEFLTYFQNEAQLEKSRLLSDRFSAERPKGSFSTLEIQRTEQGDSAMYLCASSPGQGANFGPGTRLTVT.

J is TRBJ1-6 and V is TRBV7-2; perhaps TRBD1 as D (5 bases). The CDR3 sequence is 17 residues long. Per the germline V gene, CDR1 is SGHTA and CDR2 is FQGNSA. The V gene lost 6 bases and the J gene lost 7 bases, with 22 bases spanning the gap. The CDR3 region has the DNA TGTGCCAGCAGGCACTGGGAGGGTGGGACGGGCAATTCACCCCTCCACTTT. Its translation is CASRHWEGGTGNSPLHF.

The chain has TRBV28 and TRBJ2-1, with TRBD2 matching 9 bases. The V gene end was trimmed by 2 bases and the J gene end by 4 bases; junction bases not matched to a gene: 9. The CDR3 loop spans 17 amino acids. The germline V gene encodes CDR1 MDHEN and CDR2 SYDVKM. The CDR3: CASSLSEWREGYNEQFF. As DNA, the CDR3 is TGTGCCAGCAGTTTAAGTGAGTGGCGGGAGGGTTACAATGAGCAGTTCTTC.

CDR3 nucleotides: TGTGCCAGCAGTCCACAGGGGGCTGTTTATGAGCAGTTCTTC. Translation: CASSPQGAVYEQFF. The chain carries TRBV25-1 and TRBJ2-1, with TRBD1 identical over 9 bases. This CDR3 is built from 14 residues. The V and J ends lost 5 bases and 8 bases, in that order; junction bases with no gene match: 7. Germline V lookup: CDR1 MGHDK, CDR2 SYGVNS.

The chain has TRBV19 and TRBJ1-1, with a tentative D call TRBD1 (6 bases). CDR1 LNHDA and CDR2 SQIVND come from the germline V gene (reference sequence). The CDR3 loop spans 12 amino acids. Trimming took 10 bases from V and 1 from J, leaving 10 bases between them. CDR3 nucleotides: TGTGCCAAGGACAGAGAGAACACTGAAGCTTTCTTT. This sequence encodes CAKDRENTEAFF.

The chain carries TRBV27 and TRBJ2-7; D is undetermined. Germline lookup yields CDR1 MNHEY and CDR2 SMNVEV (reference sequence). This CDR3 comprises 15 residues. The V end lost 2 bases, the J end lost 3 bases, and 14 bases lay between the germline ends. CDR3 protein: CASSLKPQIDYEQYF. The DNA for the CDR3 is TGTGCCAGCAGTTTAAAGCCACAGATCGACTACGAGCAGTACTTC.

The chain is built from TRBV7-5 and TRBJ2-1; TRBD2 reflects the table's D call only, with no check against the DNA. TRBV7-5 is a pseudogene. The CDR3 sequence is 14 residues long. The CDR3 sequence: CARSLTSGYNEQFF. Written as DNA, the CDR3 is TGTGCCAGAAGCCTGACTAGCGGGTACAATGAGCAGTTCTTC.

The V call is TRBV7-8, the J call TRBJ2-2; 10 bases are a match to TRBD1. The CDR3 runs 19 residues. V trimming: 5 bases; J trimming: 2 bases; junction bases outside the gene matches: 14. The germline gives CDR1 SGHVS, CDR2 FQNEAQ. The CDR3 region is CASSRDRGQGGPNTGELFF. Written as DNA, the CDR3 is TGTGCCAGCAGCAGAGACAGGGGGCAGGGCGGTCCTAACACCGGGGAGCTGTTTTTT. The variable domain in full, with the rest retrieved from reference TRBV7-8 and TRBJ2-2, is GAGVSQSPRYKVAKRGQDVALRCDPISGHVSLFWYQQALGQGPEFLTYFQNEAQLDKSGLPSDRFFAERPEGSVSTLKIQRTQQEDSAVYLCASSRDRGQGGPNTGELFFGEGSRLTVL.

The gene calls are TRBV7-2 and TRBJ1-2; 9 positions agree with TRBD1. J lost 6 bases, V lost 5 bases, and 7 bases had no gene match. CDR3 length equals 14 residues. Germline-derived CDR1 and CDR2 are SGHTA and FQGNSA. The CDR3 reads CASSGDRAWDGYTF. The DNA for the CDR3 is TGTGCCAGCAGCGGGGACAGGGCTTGGGATGGCTACACCTTC.

The J gene is TRBJ1-5, the V gene TRBV19, with 8 bases that match TRBD1. The ends lost 5 bases at V and 2 bases at J; junction bases unmatched: 17. CDR1 and CDR2 (germline): LNHDA, SQIVND (reference sequence). The CDR3 extends over 19 amino acids. The CDR3 sequence: CASSLNRFQGARGNQPQHF. The CDR3 DNA follows: TGTGCCAGTAGTCTCAACCGTTTTCAGGGGGCGCGAGGCAATCAGCCCCAGCATTTT.

V gene TRBV27 combines with J gene TRBJ2-3; the D gene is possibly TRBD1 (6 bases). This CDR3 spans 14 amino acids. The germline CDR1 and CDR2 sequences are MNHEY and SMNVEV (reference sequence). V gave up 5 bases and J gave up 1 base, with 10 bases separating them. Here the CDR3 DNA reads TGTGCCAGCAGTACCCGGACAGGCACAGATACGCAGTATTTT. It yields the protein CASSTRTGTDTQYF.

This chain connects TRBV7-8 to TRBJ1-4; 9 positions agree with TRBD1. CDR1 is SGHVS, CDR2 FQNEAQ, per germline. This CDR3 contains 15 residues. The V segment lost 5 bases and the J segment 7 bases; nucleotides outside the gene matches: 8. The CDR3 is CASSRRDRVTEKLFF. In nucleotides, the CDR3 is TGTGCCAGCAGCCGCCGGGACAGGGTGACTGAAAAACTGTTTTTT.

J is TRBJ2-7 and V is TRBV10-2; 9 bases are shared with TRBD1. The CDR3 length is 15 residues. Trimming at V came to 6 bases and at J to 6 bases, leaving 12 bases not matched to a gene. Looked up from germline, CDR1 is WSHSY and CDR2 is SAAADI. The CDR3 DNA reads TGCGCCAGCAGATTACCCGGGACAGGGATTTCCGAGCAGTACTTC. It yields the protein CASRLPGTGISEQYF.

This clone occurred a few times. The rearrangement uses TRBV6-5 and TRBJ1-5; D perhaps matches TRBD1 (5 bases). This CDR3 region has 14 residues. V lost 7 bases and J lost 2, with 12 bases in between. Looked up from germline, CDR1 is MNHEY and CDR2 is SVGAGI. CDR3 bases: TGTGCCAGCATTGGACAATATGGCAATCAGCCCCAGCATTTT. Amino acids: CASIGQYGNQPQHF.

The chain carries TRBV4-1 and TRBJ1-4; possibly TRBD1 for D (5 bases). The CDR3 spans 12 residues. V was trimmed by 2 bases and J by 8 bases, leaving 6 bases between them. The germline V gene encodes CDR1 MGHRA and CDR2 YSYEKL. CDR3: CASSQTGEKLFF. The CDR3 DNA is TGCGCCAGCAGCCAAACAGGCGAAAAACTGTTTTTT.

The CDR3, as DNA: TGTGCCAGCAGCTTGGCGCGGGACAGCGTCTATAATTCACCCCTCCACTTT. It yields the protein CASSLARDSVYNSPLHF. J is TRBJ1-6 and V is TRBV5-4, with 7 bases aligning to TRBD1. Germline V gene sequence: CDR1 SGHNT, CDR2 YYREEE (reference sequence). V was clipped by 0 bases and J by 3 bases; unmatched bases: 6. There are 17 residues in the CDR3.

V is TRBV19 and J is TRBJ1-1; D gene unclear. CDR3 length: 15 amino acids. V was cut by 4 bases and J by 0 bases, with 12 bases left in between. CDR1 is LNHDA, CDR2 SQIVND, per germline (reference sequence). Written as DNA, the CDR3 is TGTGCCAGTAGTAATCGCAGGATGATGAACACTGAAGCTTTCTTT. It yields the protein CASSNRRMMNTEAFF. The full variable domain, rest sourced from reference TRBV19 and TRBJ1-1, is DGGITQSPKYLFRKEGQNVTLSCEQNLNHDAMYWYRQDPGQGLRLIYYSQIVNDFQKGDIAEGYSVSREKKESFPLTVTSAQKNPTAFYLCASSNRRMMNTEAFFGQGTRLTVV.